The clone carrying this TCR beta chain was observed many times. Authors of the study amplified TCR beta CDR3 regions from RNA transcripts. First-round RT-PCR with HTBI primers amplified the TCR CDR3 region. MiXCR, run by TCRdb on the multiplex PCR reads, gives a single entry per CDR3 protein. The data show roughly 570,000 distinct CDR3 sequences, around 46% seen once. The CDR3 contains 16 residues. The germline V gene has CDR1 MGHRA and CDR2 YSYEKL. The trim removed 0 bases at V and 7 bases at J, leaving 10 bases unmatched. This sample is drawn from a study of T cells in Graves' hyperthyroidism and ophthalmopathy.

Sequencing was performed on peripheral blood or thyroid tissue (not recorded which). This clonotype was sampled from a woman aged 18-29 years with Graves' hyperthyroidism. The chain combines TRBV4-1 with TRBJ2-7; 9 bases are shared with TRBD2. The CDR3 is CASSQDRLAGSREQYF. CDR3 nucleotides: TGCGCCAGCAGCCAAGATCGGCTAGCGGGGTCCCGGGAGCAGTACTTC.